This TCR beta chain was profiled in a study of CD8 T cells in ankylosing spondylitis. Study-level findings and limits: Previous work reported some of these motif variants in the synovial fluid and blood of reactive arthritis.

This CDR3 has 17 amino acids. The V gene end was trimmed by 0 bases and the J gene end by 9 bases; junction bases not matched to a gene: 9. Germline CDR1 is LNHNV and CDR2 is YYDKDF (reference sequence). As regards this clonotype: What it binds is unknown.

TCRdb re-derived calls from the 5' RACE reads in MiXCR, one entry per CDR3 protein. The sample has a few hundred thousand distinct CDR3 sequences, 18% seen once. Source material: blood, either unsorted or a sorted T cell fraction (not recorded which). This TCR derives from a male donor with ankylosing spondylitis or in good health (not recorded which). The rearrangement uses TRBV15 and TRBJ2-1; 12 positions agree with TRBD2. The CDR3 sequence: CATSRDQTSGSRGEQFF. The CDR3 coding sequence is TGTGCCACCAGCAGAGATCAGACTAGCGGGAGCCGAGGTGAGCAGTTCTTC.